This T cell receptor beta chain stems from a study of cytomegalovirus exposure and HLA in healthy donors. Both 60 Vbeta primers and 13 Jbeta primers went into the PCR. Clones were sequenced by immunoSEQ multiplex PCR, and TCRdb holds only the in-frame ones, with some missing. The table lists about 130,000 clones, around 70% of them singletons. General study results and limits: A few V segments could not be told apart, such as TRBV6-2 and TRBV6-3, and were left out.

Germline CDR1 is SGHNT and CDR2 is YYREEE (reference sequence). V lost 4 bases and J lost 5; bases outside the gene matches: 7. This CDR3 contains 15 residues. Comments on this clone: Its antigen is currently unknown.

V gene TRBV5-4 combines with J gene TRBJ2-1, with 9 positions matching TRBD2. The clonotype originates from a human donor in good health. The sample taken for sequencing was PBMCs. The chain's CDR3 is CASSEPSGADNEQFF. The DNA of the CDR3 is TGTGCCAGCAGCGAGCCTAGCGGGGCCGACAATGAGCAGTTCTTC.